Listed here are 26 T cell receptor beta chains from one sample, sequenced in a study of early T cells in non-severe SARS-CoV-2 infection. A single record per CDR3 protein comes from TCRdb applying MiXCR to the 5' RACE reads. The sample lists around 78,000 distinct CDR3 sequences; about 9.4% were seen once. The sequences come from whole blood, collected at baseline. The receptors here all came from an adult who was a healthcare worker with PCR-confirmed SARS-CoV-2 infection or an uninfected control (not recorded which).

V and J are TRBV12-5 and TRBJ1-2, with a tentative D call TRBD1 (5 bases). The V gene's germline CDR1 is LGHNT and CDR2 FRNRAP. V dropped 5 bases and J dropped 1 base, with 8 bases sitting between them. The length of the CDR3 is 13 residues. The CDR3 nucleotides are TGTGCTAGTGGTCAACAGGTTAACTATGGCTACACCTTC. Its protein is CASGQQVNYGYTF.

This clonotype has a count of ten or more. The chain combines TRBV20-1 with TRBJ2-7; 9 positions agree with TRBD1. This CDR3 is built from 13 residues. V shed 4 bases, J shed 2 bases, and the junction held 3 bases outside the gene matches. Germline loops: CDR1 DFQATT, CDR2 SNEGSKA (reference sequence). DNA of the CDR3: TGCAGTGCTACGACAGGGGGAACCTACGAGCAGTACTTC. It specifies CSATTGGTYEQYF.

The gene calls are TRBV5-1 and TRBJ1-1; D uncertain. This CDR3 is built from 14 residues. Germline lookup yields CDR1 SGHRS and CDR2 YFSETQ. The germline V and J ends were trimmed by 2 bases and 1 base, with 9 bases remaining between them. In nucleotides, the CDR3 is TGCGCCAGCAGCTTCCTTTCTTGGAACACTGAAGCTTTCTTT. The encoded protein is CASSFLSWNTEAFF.

This clonotype was observed at least ten times. CDR3 sequence (DNA): TGTGCCAGCAGCCCGACTAGCGGGGGGACCTGGGAGACCCAGTACTTC. Protein: CASSPTSGGTWETQYF. The chain employs TRBV3-1 and TRBJ2-5, with TRBD2 identical over 13 bases. The V segment lost 4 bases and the J segment 5 bases; nucleotides outside the gene matches: 7. Germline CDR1 LGHDT, CDR2 YNNKEL (reference sequence). This CDR3 is built from 16 residues.

This clonotype was detected only a few times. This chain links TRBV7-2 with TRBJ1-6; 11 nucleotides line up with TRBD1. V lost 4 bases and J lost 10; bases outside the gene matches: 6. The V gene's germline CDR1 is SGHTA and CDR2 FQGNSA. This CDR3 has 15 residues. The CDR3 reads CASSSVRTGGSPLHF. The CDR3 nucleotides are TGTGCCAGCAGCTCGGTACGGACAGGGGGCTCACCCCTCCACTTT.

The chain uses TRBV30 and TRBJ2-5; 8 positions match TRBD1. There are 15 residues in the CDR3. In germline, CDR1 is GTSNPN, CDR2 SVGIG (reference sequence). V lost 0 bases, J lost 2 bases, and 5 bases stayed unmatched. The CDR3 nucleotides are TGTGCCTGGAGTGTACTGGACAGGGCTCAAGAGACCCAGTACTTC. Protein product: CAWSVLDRAQETQYF.

In its sample, this clonotype was seen a few times. The V call is TRBV27, the J call TRBJ2-7; perhaps TRBD2 as D (6 bases). Germline CDR1 and CDR2: MNHEY and SMNVEV (reference sequence). The ends were cut back, 8 bases at V and 7 bases at J, with 12 bases in the middle. The CDR3 is 11 residues long. DNA of the CDR3: TGTGCCAGCGAGGAGGGCGGGGAGCAGTACTTC. The encoded protein is CASEEGGEQYF.

This clonotype was observed a handful of times. The chain is built from TRBV20-1 and TRBJ1-2, with unresolved D. The CDR3 is made up of 12 amino acids. V was pared by 5 bases and J by 1 base, with 8 bases between. Germline CDR1 reads DFQATT; CDR2 reads SNEGSKA (reference sequence). In DNA, the CDR3 is TGCAGTGCTTCGGTCAATAACTATGGCTACACCTTC. It is translated as CSASVNNYGYTF.

This clonotype was seen a handful of times. A much larger clone lies one base from this, so it may be a read error. CDR3 DNA sequence: TGTGCCAGCAGCGTCCGAGCGGGGGGCACAGATACGCAGTATTTT. Its translation is CASSVRAGGTDTQYF. J is TRBJ2-3 and V is TRBV3-1; 8 nucleotides align to TRBD2. Trimming at V came to 5 bases and at J to 1 base, leaving 5 bases not matched to a gene. Germline V gene data show CDR1 as LGHDT and CDR2 as YNNKEL (reference sequence). The CDR3 has 15 amino acids.

This clonotype was detected ten times or more. V usage is TRBV12-3 or TRBV12-4 and J usage is TRBJ1-1, with 10 positions matching TRBD1. This CDR3 has 14 residues. Trimming removed 4 bases from V and 4 bases from J; junction bases left unmatched: 3. CDR3 in amino acids: CASSYWTGGTEAFF. The CDR3 DNA reads as TGTGCCAGCAGTTACTGGACAGGGGGCACTGAAGCTTTCTTT.

At least ten counts were recorded for this clonotype. This chain joins TRBV6-1 and TRBJ1-5; TRBD1 agrees at 8 bases. Germline CDR1 reads MNHNS; CDR2 reads SASEGT. The CDR3 length is 16 residues. The V and J ends lost 2 bases and 3 bases, in that order; junction bases with no gene match: 6. DNA for the CDR3: TGTGCCAGCAGTGAACTCACAGGGGGAACCAATCAGCCCCAGCATTTT. Translation: CASSELTGGTNQPQHF.

This clonotype was seen ten or more times. This chain uses TRBV2 with TRBJ2-5; possibly TRBD1 for D (5 bases). The germline V gene encodes CDR1 SNHLY and CDR2 FYNNEI. Trimming stripped 6 bases from V and 3 bases from J, with 14 bases between. The CDR3 consists of 14 residues. This CDR3 is CASRNRIREETQYF. The DNA of the CDR3 is TGTGCCAGCAGGAACAGGATAAGGGAAGAGACCCAGTACTTC.

As DNA, the CDR3 is TGTGCCATCAGGGACAACCGGGACAGATCCTACGAGCAGTACTTC. Translating it yields CAIRDNRDRSYEQYF. The V gene is TRBV10-3, the J gene TRBJ2-7, with 7 bases aligning to TRBD1. Looked up from germline, CDR1 is ENHRY and CDR2 is SYGVKD. Trimming removed 6 bases from V and 1 base from J; junction bases left unmatched: 9. The CDR3 extends over 15 amino acids.

V usage is TRBV5-1 and J usage is TRBJ2-1; TRBD1 matches 7 bases. From germline, CDR1 is SGHRS and CDR2 YFSETQ. Trimming cost V 0 bases and J 10 bases; bases outside gene matches: 10. The CDR3 runs 15 residues. CDR3 sequence: CASSLAGTVRDEQFF. CDR3 bases: TGCGCCAGCAGCTTGGCCGGGACAGTGAGGGACGAGCAGTTCTTC.

This chain uses TRBV19 with TRBJ1-6; D might be TRBD1 (6 bases). The CDR3 is 15 amino acids. V lost 3 bases, J lost 8 bases, and 14 bases lay in between. In germline, CDR1 is LNHDA, CDR2 SQIVND (reference sequence). The CDR3 reads CASSIGPGADSPLHF. The CDR3 nucleotides are TGTGCCAGTAGTATTGGCCCAGGGGCAGATTCACCCCTCCACTTT.

This clonotype was picked up a small number of times. The rearrangement uses TRBV5-1 and TRBJ2-3; 7 positions agree with TRBD2. V gave up 0 bases and J gave up 14 bases; unmatched junction bases: 3. The V gene's germline CDR1 is SGHRS and CDR2 YFSETQ. The CDR3 covers 11 residues. CDR3 protein: CASSLGDYLYF. The CDR3 DNA reads as TGCGCCAGCAGCTTGGGGGACTACCTGTATTTT. Variable domain in full (rest from reference TRBV5-1 and TRBJ2-3): KAGVTQTPRYLIKTRGQQVTLSCSPISGHRSVSWYQQTPGQGLQFLFEYFSETQRNKGNFPGRFSGRQFSNSRSEMNVSTLELGDSALYLCASSLGDYLYFGPGTRLTVL.

The sample holds a few counts of this clonotype. This chain links TRBV7-9 with TRBJ1-4; 8 bases match TRBD1. The V and J ends lost 5 bases and 5 bases, in that order; junction bases with no gene match: 7. The CDR3 is 15 amino acids. CDR1 is SEHNR and CDR2 is FQNEAQ in the germline V gene (reference sequence). This CDR3 is CASSPRAGGNEKLFF. Written as DNA, the CDR3 is TGTGCCAGCAGCCCTCGGGCAGGGGGCAATGAAAAACTGTTTTTT. Full variable domain (missing parts from reference TRBV7-9 and TRBJ1-4): DTGVSQNPRHKITKRGQNVTFRCDPISEHNRLYWYRQTLGQGPEFLTYFQNEAQLEKSRLLSDRFSAERPKGSFSTLEIQRTEQGDSAMYLCASSPRAGGNEKLFFGSGTQLSVL.

This chain uses TRBV28 with TRBJ2-2, with D perhaps matching TRBD1 (5 bases). CDR1 MDHEN and CDR2 SYDVKM come from the germline V gene. The CDR3 totals 14 residues. Trimming removed 3 bases from V and 6 bases from J, with 11 bases in between. The CDR3 spells CASSLVGAAGELFF. The CDR3 DNA sequence: TGTGCCAGCAGTTTGGTAGGGGCGGCCGGGGAGCTGTTTTTT. The variable domain in full, completed from reference TRBV28 and TRBJ2-2, reads DVKVTQSSRYLVKRTGEKVFLECVQDMDHENMFWYRQDPGLGLRLIYFSYDVKMKEKGDIPEGYSVSREKKERFSLILESASTNQTSMYLCASSLVGAAGELFFGEGSRLTVL.

This clonotype came up many times. The chain couples TRBV20-1 to TRBJ2-2, with a tentative D call TRBD1 (6 bases). The CDR3 contains 12 residues. The germline V gene has CDR1 DFQATT and CDR2 SNEGSKA (reference sequence). Trimming left V 5 bases short and J 6 bases short, with 10 bases between. The chain's CDR3 is CSASRGPGELFF. Here the CDR3 DNA reads TGCAGTGCTTCCAGGGGTCCCGGGGAGCTGTTTTTT.

This clonotype came up a few times. J is TRBJ2-3 and V is TRBV11-2; D is perhaps TRBD2 (5 bases). The CDR3 has 16 amino acids. With 5 bases removed from V and 1 base from J, the gap between germline ends came to 16 bases. The germline CDR1 and CDR2 sequences are SGHAT and FQNNGV. CDR3 amino acids: CASSLHGGWGTDTQYF. The CDR3 bases are TGTGCCAGCAGCCTACATGGCGGGTGGGGCACAGATACGCAGTATTTT. The variable domain in full, with the rest retrieved from reference TRBV11-2 and TRBJ2-3, is EAGVAQSPRYKIIEKRQSVAFWCNPISGHATLYWYQQILGQGPKLLIQFQNNGVVDDSQLPKDRFSAERLKGVDSTLKIQPAKLEDSAVYLCASSLHGGWGTDTQYFGPGTRLTVL.

This sequence joins TRBV3-1 and TRBJ2-7; maybe TRBD1 (5 bases). This CDR3 is built from 15 residues. V was clipped by 2 bases and J by 2 bases, with 13 bases between them. The germline V gene encodes CDR1 LGHDT and CDR2 YNNKEL (reference sequence). The CDR3 protein is CASSQSPGQPYEQYF. CDR3 sequence (DNA): TGTGCCAGCAGCCAATCCCCCGGACAACCCTACGAGCAGTACTTC.

The sample holds a few counts of this clonotype. The chain couples TRBV5-1 to TRBJ2-1; D not resolved. V was pared by 2 bases and J by 0 bases, with 9 bases between. Germline assignment: CDR1 SGHRS and CDR2 YFSETQ. This CDR3 spans 15 amino acids. This chain's CDR3 is CASSFYSTSYNEQFF. The CDR3 DNA reads as TGCGCCAGCAGCTTTTACAGCACCTCCTACAATGAGCAGTTCTTC.

The J gene is TRBJ2-4, the V gene TRBV7-8; 8 nucleotides match TRBD2. The CDR3 runs to 14 residues. From germline, CDR1 is SGHVS and CDR2 FQNEAQ. J was trimmed by 6 bases and V by 4 bases; bases with no gene match: 5. The CDR3 nucleotides read TGTGCCAGCAGCTCAGAGCGGGGGAGAAACATTCAGTACTTC. The encoded protein is CASSSERGRNIQYF.

V usage is TRBV29-1 and J usage is TRBJ2-1; tentatively, D is TRBD1 or TRBD2 (5 bases each). Germline V CDR1 and CDR2: SQVTM, ANQGSEA. The CDR3 is 14 amino acids. V was cut by 7 bases and J by 8 bases, with 21 bases left in between. As DNA, the CDR3 is TGCAGCGCCGGCCGGGGCAGGGATGAGGATGAGCAGTTCTTC. This codes for CSAGRGRDEDEQFF.

This clonotype was counted ten times or more. The chain recombines TRBV11-2 with TRBJ1-3; no reliable D call. Germline V gene data show CDR1 as SGHAT and CDR2 as FQNNGV. This CDR3 is 17 amino acids long. Trimming took 4 bases from V and 0 from J, leaving 16 bases between them. CDR3 sequence: CASSSLKRGISGNTIYF. In nucleotides, the CDR3 is TGTGCCAGCAGCTCCCTTAAACGGGGAATCTCTGGAAACACCATATATTTT.

This chain joins TRBV7-2 and TRBJ2-3, with D hard to call. Trimming cost V 5 bases and J 6 bases, with 21 bases left between them. The germline V gene has CDR1 SGHTA and CDR2 FQGNSA. The CDR3 totals 16 residues. Here the CDR3 reads CASSPRAKSLADTQYF. In DNA form, the CDR3 reads TGTGCCAGCAGCCCCCGGGCCAAGTCCTTAGCTGATACGCAGTATTTT. Combining the CDR3 with reference TRBV7-2 and TRBJ2-3 gives the whole variable domain GAGVSQSPSNKVTEKGKDVELRCDPISGHTALYWYRQSLGQGLEFLIYFQGNSAPDKSGLPSDRFSAERTGGSVSTLTIQRTQQEDSAVYLCASSPRAKSLADTQYFGPGTRLTVL.